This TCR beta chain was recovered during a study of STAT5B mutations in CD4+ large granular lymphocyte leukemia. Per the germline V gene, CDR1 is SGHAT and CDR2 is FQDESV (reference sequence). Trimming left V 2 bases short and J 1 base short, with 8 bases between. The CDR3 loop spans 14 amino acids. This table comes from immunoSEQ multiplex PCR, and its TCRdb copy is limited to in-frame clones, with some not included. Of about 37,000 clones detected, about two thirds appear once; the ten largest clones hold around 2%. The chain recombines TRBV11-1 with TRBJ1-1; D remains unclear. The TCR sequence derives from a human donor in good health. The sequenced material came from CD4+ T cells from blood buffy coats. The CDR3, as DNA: TGTGCCAGCAGCTTACCGGCGGGGAACACTGAAGCTTTCTTT. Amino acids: CASSLPAGNTEAFF.